This T cell receptor beta chain was recorded in a study of CD8 T cells in Susac syndrome. Recently defined diagnostic criteria for definite or probable disease were fulfilled by Susac syndrome patients. Germline CDR1 reads SGDLS; CDR2 reads YYNGEE. With 4 bases clipped from V and 0 bases from J, the junction kept 7 bases outside the gene matches. The CDR3 contains 16 residues. RNA was extracted with the RNeasy kit, and a quantity of roughly 0.45 to 1 ug was reverse transcribed using random hexamers. TCRdb re-called the immunoSEQ multiplex PCR reads with MiXCR, one entry per CDR3 protein. The data show some 180,000 distinct CDR3 sequences, roughly 94% seen once.

Sequenced input: CD4+ T cells from PBMCs. V usage is TRBV9 and J usage is TRBJ1-2; 9 positions match TRBD1. This sequence was found in a human donor with Susac syndrome. The CDR3 DNA is TGTGCCAGCAGCTCAAAGGGACAGGGAACTAACTATGGCTACACCTTC. Protein product: CASSSKGQGTNYGYTF.